The clone carrying this TCR beta chain was seen ten or more times. The antigen is undetermined. Trimming cost V 7 bases and J 6 bases, with 14 bases left between them. The CDR3 has 13 amino acids. Germline V gene sequence: CDR1 SGHTA, CDR2 FQGNSA. The sample belongs to a study of T-cell memory formation after mild COVID-19. Findings of the study overall: Memory cells collected pre-infection included some clones that later responded, suggesting cross-reactive memory joined. Largely, contracting CD4+ clones fell within CM and EM, and contracting CD8+ clones within EMRA.

In TCRdb, the 5' RACE reads were re-called with MiXCR into one record per CDR3 protein. The sample includes about 290,000 distinct CDR3 sequences, about a sixth of them seen just once. This sequence originates from a man aged 18 to 29 who had mild COVID-19 (a few samples of this study predate the infection). Cell type and time point are not known. The sample taken for sequencing was PBMCs or a T cell subset sorted from them (not recorded which). V is TRBV7-2 and J is TRBJ2-3; tentative D call: TRBD1 (5 bases). The CDR3 region is CASNTQGPDTQYF. The CDR3 DNA follows: TGTGCCAGCAACACGCAGGGTCCGGATACGCAGTATTTT.